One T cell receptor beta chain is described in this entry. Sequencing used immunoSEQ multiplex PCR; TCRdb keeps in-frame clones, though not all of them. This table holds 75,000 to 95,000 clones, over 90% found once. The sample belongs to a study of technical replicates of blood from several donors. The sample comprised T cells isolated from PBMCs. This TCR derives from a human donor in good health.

The CDR3 protein is CASSLQGSRGEQFF. CDR3 sequence (DNA): TGTGCCAGCAGCCTCCAGGGTAGCAGGGGTGAGCAGTTCTTC. The chain combines TRBV11-3 with TRBJ2-1; the D gene is possibly TRBD1 (6 bases). The V gene lost 5 bases and the J gene lost 9 bases, with 17 bases spanning the gap. The CDR3 runs to 14 residues. CDR1 and CDR2 (germline): SGHNT, YENEEA.